These 28 T cell receptor beta chains came from one sample sequenced in a study of blood T cell repertoires in COVID-19. Profiled with immunoSEQ multiplex PCR; TCRdb holds only in-frame clones, not every one. The sample has approximately 50,000 clones; 85% to 90% are singletons. The specimen was peripheral blood. The receptors derive from an elderly man with active or convalescent COVID-19.

The J gene is TRBJ1-6, the V gene TRBV4-1; 8 nucleotides match TRBD1. V shed 2 bases and J 5 bases; nucleotides not matched to a gene: 2. The CDR3 has 15 residues. Germline V CDR1 and CDR2: MGHRA, YSYEKL. The CDR3 DNA is TGCGCCAGCAGCCAACAGGGGGCAAATAATTCACCCCTCCACTTT. This codes for CASSQQGANNSPLHF.

The J gene is TRBJ2-5, the V gene TRBV18, with D perhaps TRBD1 (6 bases). Trimming removed 2 bases from V and 0 bases from J, with 10 bases in between. The germline V gene has CDR1 KGHSH and CDR2 LQKENI. This CDR3 contains 15 residues. The CDR3 is CASSPSQGYQETQYF. CDR3 DNA sequence: TGTGCCAGCTCACCAAGTCAGGGGTACCAAGAGACCCAGTACTTC.

The genes are TRBV10-3 and TRBJ2-7; TRBD1 agrees at 8 bases. V shed 4 bases, J shed 5 bases, and the junction held 4 bases outside the gene matches. Germline V gives CDR1 ENHRY, CDR2 SYGVKD. This CDR3 region has 13 residues. CDR3 protein: CAISVNRGDEQYF. The CDR3, as DNA: TGTGCCATCAGTGTTAACAGGGGGGACGAGCAGTACTTC.

The chain carries TRBV24-1 and TRBJ2-5, with 10 bases fitting TRBD1. V lost 4 bases to trimming and J lost 5 bases; unmatched junction nucleotides: 9. Germline CDR1 reads KGHDR; CDR2 reads SFDVKD. The CDR3 sequence is 16 residues long. CDR3 amino acids: CATSDPGQGSFETQYF. The CDR3 DNA reads as TGTGCCACCAGTGACCCGGGACAGGGGAGCTTTGAGACCCAGTACTTC.

The genes are TRBV29-1 and TRBJ1-4, with D perhaps matching TRBD1 (6 bases). This CDR3 spans 14 amino acids. Trimming took 7 bases from V and 0 from J, leaving 12 bases between them. Germline values: CDR1 SQVTM, CDR2 ANQGSEA. The CDR3 region is CSASGAATNEKLFF. The CDR3, as DNA: TGCAGCGCTTCAGGGGCTGCAACTAATGAAAAACTGTTTTTT.

This clone has just one count. The gene calls are TRBV28 and TRBJ2-3, with TRBD2 matching 11 bases. The length of the CDR3 is 17 residues. Germline CDR1 MDHEN, CDR2 SYDVKM. The trim removed 6 bases at V and 1 base at J, leaving 9 bases unmatched. The CDR3 here is CASSRLLAGAGTDTQYF. CDR3 coding DNA: TGTGCCAGCAGCCGACTACTAGCGGGGGCGGGCACAGATACGCAGTATTTT.

V is TRBV23-1 and J is TRBJ2-7, with D tentatively TRBD1 (6 bases). TRBV23-1 is marked as an open reading frame, function uncertain. This CDR3 region has 13 residues. Deletions cut 6 bases from V and 3 bases from J, with 12 bases between. This CDR3 reads CASRAQGDYEQYF. The CDR3 DNA is TGCGCCAGCAGGGCACAGGGTGACTACGAGCAGTACTTC.

V usage is TRBV24-1 and J usage is TRBJ1-2; 7 bases match TRBD1. Germline CDR1 and CDR2: KGHDR and SFDVKD. The CDR3 extends over 17 amino acids. Trimming cost V 0 bases and J 4 bases; bases outside gene matches: 10. The CDR3 DNA reads TGTGCCACCAGTGATTTGGCAGGGGGGCGCACCTTCTATGGCTACACCTTC. It translates to CATSDLAGGRTFYGYTF.

Notes on this clone: Within the sample, other DNA sequences also encode this same CDR3. The J gene is TRBJ1-3, the V gene TRBV7-3; the D gene is possibly TRBD1 (5 bases). Germline loops: CDR1 SGHTA, CDR2 FQGTGA. CDR3 length equals 16 residues. With 0 bases removed from V and 0 bases from J, the gap between germline ends came to 9 bases. Here the CDR3 DNA reads TGTGCCAGCAGCTTAACGGGGGGTAACTCTGGAAACACCATATATTTT. It yields the protein CASSLTGGNSGNTIYF.

The chain combines TRBV7-9 with TRBJ2-7, with D unresolved. Germline CDR1 SEHNR, CDR2 FQNEAQ (reference sequence). The CDR3 extends over 11 amino acids. Trimming cost V 4 bases and J 5 bases, with 6 bases left between them. The chain's CDR3 is CASSSLNEQYF. As DNA, the CDR3 is TGTGCCAGCAGCTCGTTAAACGAGCAGTACTTC.

V gene TRBV30 combines with J gene TRBJ2-7, with TRBD1 matching over 12 bases. V shed 5 bases, J shed 1 base, and the junction held 3 bases outside the gene matches. The germline gives CDR1 GTSNPN, CDR2 SVGIG (reference sequence). This CDR3 is built from 14 residues. DNA of the CDR3: TGTGCCTGGGGGACAGGGGGCCAATCCTACGAGCAGTACTTC. Protein: CAWGTGGQSYEQYF.

The V call is TRBV6-4, the J call TRBJ2-5; 8 positions agree with TRBD1. The germline gives CDR1 MRHNA, CDR2 SNTAGT. The CDR3 is made up of 13 amino acids. The V gene end was trimmed by 5 bases and the J gene end by 5 bases; junction bases not matched to a gene: 4. CDR3 sequence (DNA): TGTGCCAGCAGTTCCGACAGGGGTGAGACCCAGTACTTC. This codes for CASSSDRGETQYF.

The gene calls are TRBV5-1 and TRBJ2-4, with TRBD2 matching over 8 bases. The germline CDR1 and CDR2 sequences are SGHRS and YFSETQ. J gave up 2 bases and V 4 bases, and 5 bases lay outside the gene matches. The CDR3 length is 15 residues. The CDR3 DNA is TGCGCCAGCAGCCCGGGAGGGCCTACCAAAAACATTCAGTACTTC. Translating it yields CASSPGGPTKNIQYF.

The chain links TRBV30 to TRBJ1-5, with D possibly TRBD1 on 5 matching bases. The germline CDR1 and CDR2 sequences are GTSNPN and SVGIG (reference sequence). The germline V and J ends were trimmed by 5 bases and 0 bases, with 8 bases remaining between them. This CDR3 has 13 residues. CDR3 residues: CAWAGYSNQPQHF. The DNA for the CDR3 is TGTGCCTGGGCAGGGTATAGCAATCAGCCCCAGCATTTT. Looking up the rest from reference TRBV30 and TRBJ1-5 gives the full variable domain: SQTIHQWPATLVQPVGSPLSLECTVEGTSNPNLYWYRQAAGRGLQLLFYSVGIGQISSEVPQNLSASRPQDRQFILSSKKLLLSDSGFYLCAWAGYSNQPQHFGDGTRLSIL.

V and J are TRBV30 and TRBJ2-2, with TRBD2 matching 12 bases. Germline CDR1 and CDR2: GTSNPN and SVGIG (reference sequence). Unmatched junction bases numbered 7, after V lost 2 bases and J lost 9 bases. This CDR3 has 15 residues. The DNA for the CDR3 is TGTGCCTGGAGTCGGACTAGCGGGGACCCCCGGGAGCTGTTTTTT. Its translation: CAWSRTSGDPRELFF.

The chain has TRBV7-2 and TRBJ2-5, with 10 positions matching TRBD2. This CDR3 has 15 amino acids. Germline values: CDR1 SGHTA, CDR2 FQGNSA. V lost 2 bases and J lost 5; bases outside the gene matches: 5. CDR3 coding DNA: TGTGCCAGCAGCTTAAACGTACTAGCGGGGGAGACCCAGTACTTC. This codes for CASSLNVLAGETQYF.

The genes are TRBV6-5 and TRBJ1-5; a possible D gene is TRBD1 (6 bases). The ends were cut back, 4 bases at V and 6 bases at J, with 19 bases in the middle. The length of the CDR3 is 16 residues. Per germline, CDR1 MNHEY and CDR2 SVGAGI. The CDR3 DNA reads TGTGCCAGCAGTTTCCGCACAGGGCCGCCTGGTCAGCCCCAGCATTTT. Its protein product is CASSFRTGPPGQPQHF.

The chain is built from TRBV19 and TRBJ2-3, with TRBD2 as a possible D gene (6 bases). The CDR3 loop spans 17 amino acids. Trimming shortened V by 3 bases and J by 1 base, and 17 bases separated the two germline ends. The germline V gene encodes CDR1 LNHDA and CDR2 SQIVND (reference sequence). The CDR3 region is CASSIPHPGGGTDTQYF. For the CDR3, the DNA is TGTGCCAGTAGTATTCCTCACCCGGGCGGGGGCACAGATACGCAGTATTTT.

The genes are TRBV7-2 and TRBJ2-7, with 8 nucleotides matching TRBD1. This CDR3 has 14 amino acids. V dropped 1 base and J dropped 5; count of bases not matched to a gene: 4. CDR1 is SGHTA, CDR2 FQGNSA, per germline. CDR3 coding DNA: TGTGCCAGCAGCTTAGTCCAGGGGGCTAACGAGCAGTACTTC. Translated, it gives CASSLVQGANEQYF. The whole variable domain, filled in from reference TRBV7-2 and TRBJ2-7, reads GAGVSQSPSNKVTEKGKDVELRCDPISGHTALYWYRQSLGQGLEFLIYFQGNSAPDKSGLPSDRFSAERTGGSVSTLTIQRTQQEDSAVYLCASSLVQGANEQYFGPGTRLTVT.

The chain's CDR3 is CSASLAGVLQETQYF. For the CDR3, the DNA is TGCAGTGCTAGTCTAGCGGGGGTGTTACAAGAGACCCAGTACTTC. J is TRBJ2-5 and V is TRBV20-1, with 10 bases lining up with TRBD2. The junction had 6 bases not matched to a gene; V was cut back by 3 bases and J by 2 bases. Per the germline V gene, CDR1 is DFQATT and CDR2 is SNEGSKA (reference sequence). The CDR3 length is 15 residues.

The rearrangement uses TRBV9 and TRBJ1-4, with a tentative D call TRBD1 (5 bases). The germline gives CDR1 SGDLS, CDR2 YYNGEE. The CDR3 length is 15 residues. The V and J ends lost 1 base and 5 bases respectively, with 12 bases between them. In nucleotides, the CDR3 is TGTGCCAGCAGCGTATCCGGGGGTAAAAATGAAAAACTGTTTTTT. Its protein is CASSVSGGKNEKLFF.

The chain combines TRBV30 with TRBJ2-2; the match to TRBD1 covers 7 bases. The CDR3 extends over 14 amino acids. The V and J ends lost 4 bases and 3 bases, in that order; junction bases with no gene match: 5. Germline loops: CDR1 GTSNPN, CDR2 SVGIG (reference sequence). Written as DNA, the CDR3 is TGTGCCTGGAAGAAGGGACAGTACACCGGGGAGCTGTTTTTT. Its translation is CAWKKGQYTGELFF.

As concerns this clone: At one end, the junction sequence differs from germline, possibly due to a read error. This CDR3 is also generated by other DNA sequences in the sample. As DNA, the CDR3 is TGCGCCAGCAGTCCCCATGGGACAGTGAACACTGAAGCTTTCTTT. The encoded protein is CASSPHGTVNTEAFF. The rearrangement joins TRBV6-2 or TRBV6-3 to TRBJ1-1; TRBD1 matches at 7 bases. Germline CDR1 MNHEY, CDR2 SVGEGT. The CDR3 is 15 residues long.

This clone appeared once. The chain uses TRBV13 and TRBJ1-1; D may be TRBD1 (6 bases). This CDR3 comprises 14 residues. The V and J ends lost 1 base and 2 bases respectively, with 8 bases between them. Germline V gives CDR1 PRHDT, CDR2 FYEKMQ (reference sequence). CDR3 in amino acids: CASSLEDRNTEAFF. CDR3 nucleotide sequence: TGTGCCAGCAGCTTAGAGGACAGAAACACTGAAGCTTTCTTT.

This clone was picked up one time. The rearrangement uses TRBV19 and TRBJ2-7; 7 bases are shared with TRBD1. V trimming: 5 bases; J trimming: 2 bases; junction bases outside the gene matches: 6. Germline CDR1 is LNHDA and CDR2 is SQIVND (reference sequence). CDR3 length: 14 amino acids. Here the CDR3 DNA reads TGTGCCAGTAGTCCTCGACAGGGTACCTACGAGCAGTACTTC. Its translation: CASSPRQGTYEQYF.

The rearrangement uses TRBV11-2 and TRBJ2-7, with 8 bases fitting TRBD2. Germline values: CDR1 SGHAT, CDR2 FQNNGV. V dropped 1 base and J dropped 4; count of bases not matched to a gene: 3. CDR3 size: 14 residues. CDR3 residues: CASSLAGGLYEQYF. As DNA, the CDR3 is TGTGCCAGCAGCTTAGCGGGAGGGTTGTACGAGCAGTACTTC. Supplemented by reference TRBV11-2 and TRBJ2-7, the full variable domain reads EAGVAQSPRYKIIEKRQSVAFWCNPISGHATLYWYQQILGQGPKLLIQFQNNGVVDDSQLPKDRFSAERLKGVDSTLKIQPAKLEDSAVYLCASSLAGGLYEQYFGPGTRLTVT.

This rearrangement joins TRBV27 to TRBJ1-5; 7 bases agree with TRBD1. CDR1 is MNHEY, CDR2 SMNVEV, per germline (reference sequence). After removal of 6 bases from V and 4 bases from J, the junction contained 9 bases not matched to a gene. The CDR3 totals 15 residues. The CDR3 sequence: CASSPRQGGNQPQHF. In DNA form, the CDR3 reads TGTGCCAGCAGCCCACGACAGGGCGGAAATCAGCCCCAGCATTTT.

The rearrangement uses TRBV30 and TRBJ2-2; perhaps TRBD2 as D (6 bases). Germline-derived CDR1 and CDR2 are GTSNPN and SVGIG (reference sequence). Trimming cost V 2 bases and J 5 bases, with 12 bases left between them. The CDR3 is made up of 14 amino acids. CDR3 region: CAWSRDSRTGELFF. CDR3 bases: TGTGCCTGGAGTCGGGACTCTCGAACCGGGGAGCTGTTTTTT.